The text below deals with one T cell receptor beta chain. Antigen: not known. Vbeta (60) and Jbeta (13) primers were used in the PCR. Authors' analysis steps: In a later analysis, 80 million to 100 million unique TCR beta chains included roughly 11 million shared by two or more donors. Sequencing was performed with immunoSEQ multiplex PCR; in TCRdb, only in-frame clones are kept and a portion is missing. V and J calls and clone size follow that table, whereas D and trimming were derived from the DNA. In the table there are 200,000 to 300,000 clones, around 78% of which are singletons. The sample belongs to a study of cytomegalovirus exposure and HLA in healthy donors. Study results and caveats: Later analysis identified several of the most significant clusters that appeared linked to common viral pathogens. Later on, a genetic analysis was performed. It linked a missense variant in DCLRE1C with V- and J-gene trimming of TCR beta. No immune exposure information besides CMV serostatus was available.

The CDR3 is 15 residues long. CDR1 and CDR2 from the germline V gene are LNHDA and SQIVND (reference sequence). V dropped 3 bases and J dropped 3; count of bases not matched to a gene: 8. This receptor was taken from a boy aged 5-17 years in good health and CMV-seronegative. This chain links TRBV19 with TRBJ2-7, with TRBD2 matching over 7 bases. The source material was PBMCs. For the CDR3, the DNA is TGTGCCAGTAGTATTACGGGAGGCTGGATCTACGAGCAGTACTTC. Its translation: CASSITGGWIYEQYF.